This is a list of T cell receptor beta chains from one sample in a study of T-cell reconstitution after alpha-beta-depleted transplantation in children. In TCRdb, the PCR reads were re-called with MiXCR into one record per CDR3 protein. Among 350,000 to 400,000 distinct CDR3 sequences, roughly 13% were seen once, and the ten largest hold over 3.5%. The material was PBMCs, obtained from the stem cell graft. Source of these receptors: a human donor who donated a stem cell graft to a child with Fanconi anemia. CDR3s include the opening cysteine and the closing phenylalanine or tryptophan. D genes are given only for firm matches. The size of a clone is reported for some rows only, either as once, few or many, or as a class for expanded clones.

clone_size d_call j_call v_call cdr3_nt cdr3_aa
many NA TRBJ1-2 TRBV4-3 TGCGCCAGCAGCCAAGTGGATGGGATCTATGGCTACACCTTC CASSQVDGIYGYTF
many NA TRBJ2-1 TRBV12-3/TRBV12-4 TGTGCCAGCAGTGGTCCCCTCAATGAGCAGTTCTTC CASSGPLNEQFF
few NA TRBJ1-4 TRBV5-1 TGCGCCAGCAGCTTGGCCCCGTCAGGAGATGAAAAACTGTTTTTT CASSLAPSGDEKLFF
NA TRBD1 TRBJ2-5 TRBV2 TGTGCCAGCAGTGGGGACAGGGCCCAAGAGACCCAGTACTTC CASSGDRAQETQYF
few NA TRBJ1-2 TRBV15 TGTGCCACCAGCAGAGTGACGGGCCCGACCCCTGGCTACACCTTC CATSRVTGPTPGYTF
many NA TRBJ2-5 TRBV28 TGTGCCAGCAGTTTTTGGGGTTTAGGTGGCCAGTACTTC CASSFWGLGGQYF
few TRBD1 TRBJ1-2 TRBV29-1 TGCAGCGTTGAAGCACAGGGGGCGGTCTATGGCTACACCTTC CSVEAQGAVYGYTF
few NA TRBJ2-7 TRBV29-1 TGCAGCGCCATCGGGACAAACTACGAGCAGTACTTC CSAIGTNYEQYF
few NA TRBJ2-1 TRBV24-1 TGTGCCACCGAGGGGCGGAACTACAATGAGCAGTTCTTC CATEGRNYNEQFF
few NA TRBJ2-7 TRBV6-2/TRBV6-3 TGTGCCAGCAGTTATGGCGCAGGGCCTCCCGAGCAGTACTTC CASSYGAGPPEQYF
many NA TRBJ2-2 TRBV5-5 TGTGCCAGCATTCGACAGTTGAACACCGGGGAGCTGTTTTTT CASIRQLNTGELFF
NA NA TRBJ2-7 TRBV7-9 TGTGCCAGCACTCCGGGGGCCTCTAGCGAGCAGTACTTC CASTPGASSEQYF
NA TRBD2 TRBJ2-5 TRBV5-5 TGTGCCAGCAGCTTGTATCAGCGGGGCTTGCAGGAGACCCAGTACTTC CASSLYQRGLQETQYF
NA NA TRBJ2-7 TRBV7-9 TGTGCCAGCAGCTTAGTAAGGGGGTCGAGCTCCTACGAGCAGTACTTC CASSLVRGSSSYEQYF
few TRBD2 TRBJ2-5 TRBV9 TGTGCCAGCAGCGCCAGCGGGGTACAAGAGACCCAGTACTTC CASSASGVQETQYF
many NA TRBJ1-1 TRBV12-3/TRBV12-4 TGTGCCAGCAGCATGAACACTGAAGCTTTCTTT CASSMNTEAFF
few TRBD2 TRBJ2-1 TRBV29-1 TGCAGCGTTCCCAAATTCTCGGGGACTAGCGGGGGTGGTGAGCAGTTCTTC CSVPKFSGTSGGGEQFF
many NA TRBJ2-5 TRBV28 TGTGCCAGCAGCCCCTTATCAGCCAGGGGCCAGTACTTC CASSPLSARGQYF
NA TRBD1 TRBJ1-2 TRBV6-1 TGTGCCAGCAGTCCTTTACGACAGGGCCCCTTTGGCCTTTATGGCTACACCTTC CASSPLRQGPFGLYGYTF